Here is one TCR beta chain with its context. It was with 60 Vbeta and 13 Jbeta primers that the PCR ran. The method was immunoSEQ multiplex PCR; TCRdb's version includes in-frame clones alone and lacks a portion of them. This sample has 130,000 to 150,000 clones; around three quarters occur once, and the top ten carry about 1%. The sample is drawn from a study of cytomegalovirus exposure and HLA in healthy donors. Deletions cut 0 bases from V and 8 bases from J, with 14 bases between. This CDR3 comprises 15 residues. Germline loops: CDR1 LGHNA, CDR2 YSLEER. This clonotype was sampled from a man aged 18-30 years in good health and CMV-seronegative. The sample comprised PBMCs. The chain couples TRBV4-3 to TRBJ2-1; a possible D gene is TRBD2 (5 bases). CDR3 residues: CASSQEDLPGDEQFF. In DNA, the CDR3 is TGCGCCAGCAGCCAAGAGGACCTCCCCGGGGATGAGCAGTTCTTC.